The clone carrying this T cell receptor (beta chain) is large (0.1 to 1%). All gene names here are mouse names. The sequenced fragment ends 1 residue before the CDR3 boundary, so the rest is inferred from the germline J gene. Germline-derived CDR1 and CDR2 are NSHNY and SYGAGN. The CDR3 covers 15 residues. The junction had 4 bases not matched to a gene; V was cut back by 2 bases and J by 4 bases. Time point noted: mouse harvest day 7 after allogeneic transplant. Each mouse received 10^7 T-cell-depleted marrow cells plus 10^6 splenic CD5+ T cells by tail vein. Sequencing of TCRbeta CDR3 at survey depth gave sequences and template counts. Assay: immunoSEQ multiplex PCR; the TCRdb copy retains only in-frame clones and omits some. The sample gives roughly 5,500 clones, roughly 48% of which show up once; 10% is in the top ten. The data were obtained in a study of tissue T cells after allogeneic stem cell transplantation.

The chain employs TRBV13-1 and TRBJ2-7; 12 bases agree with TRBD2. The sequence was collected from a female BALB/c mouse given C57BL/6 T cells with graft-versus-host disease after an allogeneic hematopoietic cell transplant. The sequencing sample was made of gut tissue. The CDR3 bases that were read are TGTGCCAGCAGTGAGGGACTGGGGGGCCTATATGAACAGTAC. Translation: CASSEGLGGLYEQY. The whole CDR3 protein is CASSEGLGGLYEQYF.